The source of this T cell receptor (beta chain) is a study of blood T cell repertoires in COVID-19. Study summary: Researchers got acute and convalescent COVID-19 samples from the United States, Italy and Spain. The cDNA or gDNA used as material had been derived from T cells, B-cell-depleted T cells, or PBMCs.

The table came from immunoSEQ multiplex PCR; TCRdb's copy has only in-frame clones and leaves some out. The table lists 200,000 to 300,000 clones, roughly 84% of them singletons. Germline loops: CDR1 SGHTA, CDR2 FQGNSA. This CDR3 is 13 amino acids long. The germline V and J ends were trimmed by 4 bases and 7 bases, with 14 bases remaining between them. Sequencing was carried out using peripheral blood. The gene calls are TRBV7-2 and TRBJ2-7; maybe TRBD1 (7 bases). The TCR comes from a man aged 40-55 years who had recovered from COVID-19. The CDR3 loop reads CASSSRQGGEQYF. The CDR3 region has the DNA TGTGCCAGCAGCTCCCGACAGGGAGGTGAGCAGTACTTC.